Listed here is a single T cell receptor beta chain. Random-hexamer reverse transcription was applied to roughly 0.5 to 1 ug RNA. Amplification of TCR beta CDR3 was carried out by immunoSEQ multiplex PCR, which covered 54 Vbeta and 13 Jbeta segments. TCRdb re-analysed the immunoSEQ multiplex PCR reads in MiXCR, keeping a single row per CDR3 protein. The table includes under 250,000 distinct CDR3 sequences, approximately 92% detected once. The entry originates in a study of CD8 T cells in Susac syndrome. The material sequenced was CD4+ T cells from PBMCs. This clonotype originated in a human donor with multiple sclerosis.

The chain's CDR3 is CASSSSTSGGNNEQFF. The CDR3 DNA sequence: TGTGCCAGCAGCTCATCGACTAGCGGGGGGAACAATGAGCAGTTCTTC. This chain links TRBV5-6 with TRBJ2-1; TRBD2 agrees at 13 bases. The CDR3 has 16 residues. The germline CDR1 and CDR2 sequences are SGHDT and YYEEEE. J lost 5 bases, V lost 3 bases, and 5 bases had no gene match.